Below, 25 T cell receptor beta chains from the same sample are listed, as sequenced in a study of blood T cell repertoires in COVID-19. TCRdb's copy holds only in-frame clones and misses some; the assay was immunoSEQ multiplex PCR. The data show approximately 110,000 clones, with about 76% seen just once and less than 20% held by the top ten. The specimen was peripheral blood. These receptors originate from a woman aged 70-85 years with acute or convalescent COVID-19.

The genes are TRBV7-9 and TRBJ2-7; 11 bases agree with TRBD2. Germline V gene lookup returns CDR1 SEHNR and CDR2 FQNEAQ (reference sequence). The length of the CDR3 is 16 residues. V lost 5 bases to trimming and J lost 4 bases; unmatched junction nucleotides: 10. The CDR3 DNA follows: TGTGCCAGCAGCGCCGGGCGGCTAGCGGGGGGTTACGAGCAGTACTTC. This encodes CASSAGRLAGGYEQYF.

CDR3 amino acids: CASSSKPRAYYGYTF. The CDR3 DNA sequence: TGTGCCAGCAGCTCGAAGCCCAGGGCATACTATGGCTACACCTTC. The gene calls are TRBV7-2 and TRBJ1-2; tentative D call: TRBD1 (5 bases). CDR3 length equals 15 residues. Trimming removed 4 bases at V and 3 bases at J, with 15 bases between. CDR1 and CDR2 from the germline V gene are SGHTA and FQGNSA.

CDR3 DNA: TGTGCCAGCAGTTTATCGAGAGGGTTTCGTGCTGAAGCTTTCTTT. The encoded protein is CASSLSRGFRAEAFF. The chain is built from TRBV27 and TRBJ1-1; D is undetermined. Germline V gene data show CDR1 as MNHEY and CDR2 as SMNVEV (reference sequence). The CDR3 loop spans 15 amino acids. With 0 bases removed from V and 6 bases from J, the gap between germline ends came to 14 bases.

The chain recombines TRBV9 with TRBJ1-1; weak D call: TRBD1 (6 bases). Trimming removed 2 bases at V and 1 base at J, with 15 bases between. Germline lookup yields CDR1 SGDLS and CDR2 YYNGEE. The CDR3 runs 16 residues. CDR3 DNA: TGTGCCAGCAGCGTCGGTGGGGGACACAAGAACACTGAAGCTTTCTTT. Its translation is CASSVGGGHKNTEAFF. Using reference TRBV9 and TRBJ1-1 for the parts outside the CDR3, the full variable domain is DSGVTQTPKHLITATGQRVTLRCSPRSGDLSVYWYQQSLDQGLQFLIQYYNGEERAKGNILERFSAQQFPDLHSELNLSSLELGDSALYFCASSVGGGHKNTEAFFGQGTRLTVV.

The V gene is TRBV4-1, the J gene TRBJ2-1; 10 bases align to TRBD1. The ends lost 0 bases at V and 9 bases at J; junction bases unmatched: 14. Germline V lookup: CDR1 MGHRA, CDR2 YSYEKL. The CDR3 has 18 amino acids. CDR3 DNA sequence: TGCGCCAGCAGCCAAGAAATCACGGGACAGGGGCTTTTGGGTGAGCAGTTCTTC. It is translated as CASSQEITGQGLLGEQFF.

The chain links TRBV19 to TRBJ2-6; 10 nucleotides line up with TRBD2. CDR3 length equals 20 residues. The germline V gene has CDR1 LNHDA and CDR2 SQIVND (reference sequence). V gave up 1 base and J gave up 1 base; unmatched junction bases: 10. In nucleotides, the CDR3 is TGTGCCAGTAGTATAGCCCAAACTAGCGGGGCGTCTTCTGGGGCCAACGTCCTGACTTTC. Translation: CASSIAQTSGASSGANVLTF.

The rearrangement uses TRBV19 and TRBJ2-3; 10 bases agree with TRBD1. CDR3 size: 16 residues. Germline V gives CDR1 LNHDA, CDR2 SQIVND (reference sequence). V shed 6 bases, J shed 1 base, and the junction held 7 bases outside the gene matches. The CDR3 protein is CASSAGTGVGTDTQYF. CDR3 DNA sequence: TGTGCCAGTAGCGCCGGGACAGGGGTGGGCACAGATACGCAGTATTTT.

This clone was observed a single time. The CDR3 bases are TGTGCCAGCAGCTTGATCGGGGGGCTTACCGGGGAGCTGTTTTTT. Protein sequence: CASSLIGGLTGELFF. V gene TRBV5-6 combines with J gene TRBJ2-2, with D possibly matching TRBD2 (7 bases). The CDR3 runs to 15 residues. Germline V gives CDR1 SGHDT, CDR2 YYEEEE. Trimming took 1 base from V and 5 from J, leaving 12 bases between them.

This sequence joins TRBV7-2 and TRBJ2-1; 8 bases align to TRBD2. CDR1 is SGHTA, CDR2 FQGNSA, per germline. Losses at the gene ends were 4 bases for V and 7 bases for J; bases not matched to a gene: 9. CDR3 length: 15 residues. The CDR3 bases are TGTGCCAGCAGCTCACGGGGGGGCGTAGTAAATGAGCAGTTCTTC. Translated: CASSSRGGVVNEQFF. Drawing the rest from reference TRBV7-2 and TRBJ2-1, the complete variable domain is GAGVSQSPSNKVTEKGKDVELRCDPISGHTALYWYRQSLGQGLEFLIYFQGNSAPDKSGLPSDRFSAERTGGSVSTLTIQRTQQEDSAVYLCASSSRGGVVNEQFFGPGTRLTVL.

This clone occurred a few times. The J gene is TRBJ2-2, the V gene TRBV19, with D possibly matching TRBD2 (6 bases). The V gene lost 7 bases and the J gene lost 3 bases, with 18 bases spanning the gap. The germline V gene encodes CDR1 LNHDA and CDR2 SQIVND (reference sequence). CDR3 length: 16 amino acids. The CDR3 DNA sequence: TGTGCCAGTACCTCCTGGATGCCGGGGGACACCGGGGAGCTGTTTTTT. As protein: CASTSWMPGDTGELFF.

The J gene is TRBJ1-1, the V gene TRBV2, with D possibly TRBD1 on 6 matching bases. Between the trimmed V and J ends, which lost 3 bases and 4 bases, there was a span of 9 bases. The CDR3 runs 13 residues. The germline V gene encodes CDR1 SNHLY and CDR2 FYNNEI. CDR3 DNA: TGTGCCAGCAGTGATCAGGGGAGCACTGAAGCTTTCTTT. Translating it yields CASSDQGSTEAFF.

CDR3 loop: CSASPRGSGYGYTF. CDR3 bases: TGCAGTGCTAGTCCCCGGGGTTCCGGCTATGGCTACACCTTC. The chain links TRBV20-1 to TRBJ1-2; D unclear. V dropped 3 bases and J dropped 4 bases, with 15 bases sitting between them. There are 14 residues in the CDR3. Germline CDR1 reads DFQATT; CDR2 reads SNEGSKA (reference sequence).

The chain employs TRBV30 and TRBJ1-2, with 7 nucleotides matching TRBD1. Germline V gives CDR1 GTSNPN, CDR2 SVGIG (reference sequence). V shed 2 bases, J shed 9 bases, and the junction held 3 bases outside the gene matches. The CDR3 spans 11 residues. The CDR3 loop is CAWSLTGSYTF. CDR3 sequence (DNA): TGTGCCTGGAGTCTGACAGGGAGCTACACCTTC.

The rearrangement uses TRBV5-1 and TRBJ2-7, with a tentative D call TRBD2 (7 bases). Germline V gene data show CDR1 as SGHRS and CDR2 as YFSETQ. This CDR3 has 15 residues. V was clipped by 4 bases and J by 4 bases, with 18 bases between them. CDR3 region: CASSPGDRRGYEQYF. The CDR3 coding sequence is TGCGCCAGCAGCCCGGGAGACAGGCGGGGGTACGAGCAGTACTTC.

This clone was observed a handful of times. The chain employs TRBV3-1 (or the pseudogene TRBV3-2) and TRBJ2-6, with 7 bases identical to TRBD1. The CDR3 is made up of 15 amino acids. The ends lost 1 base at V and 13 bases at J; junction bases unmatched: 10. The V gene's germline CDR1 is LGHDT and CDR2 YNNKEL (reference sequence). CDR3 coding DNA: TGTGCCAGCAGCCAAGGCAGGGGGAATAGGGTGGTCCTGACTTTC. This translates into CASSQGRGNRVVLTF.

The rearrangement links TRBV10-3 to TRBJ2-5; 12 bases line up with TRBD2. V shed 4 bases and J 4 bases; nucleotides not matched to a gene: 1. CDR3 length equals 14 residues. CDR1 ENHRY and CDR2 SYGVKD come from the germline V gene. Written as DNA, the CDR3 is TGTGCCATCAGTGCACTAGCGGGGGGAGAGACCCAGTACTTC. Protein product: CAISALAGGETQYF.

The CDR3 coding sequence is TGTGCCAGCAGCGTAGGTGTTATTGAAGGACAATCTTCATCCTACGAGCAGTACTTC. It codes for CASSVGVIEGQSSSYEQYF. The chain uses TRBV9 and TRBJ2-7; D is perhaps TRBD1 (5 bases). The CDR3 sequence is 19 residues long. Germline CDR1 is SGDLS and CDR2 is YYNGEE. The V end was cut by 0 bases, the J end by 1 base, with 23 bases between.

The gene calls are TRBV28 and TRBJ1-5; the D gene is possibly TRBD1 (5 bases). This CDR3 has 14 residues. With 5 bases removed from V and 6 bases from J, the gap between germline ends came to 14 bases. CDR1 and CDR2 from the germline V gene are MDHEN and SYDVKM. CDR3 DNA sequence: TGTGCCAGCAGTAAACAGGTTAGCGGTCAGCCCCAGCATTTT. Encoded protein: CASSKQVSGQPQHF. The complete variable domain, with remaining parts taken from reference TRBV28 and TRBJ1-5, reads DVKVTQSSRYLVKRTGEKVFLECVQDMDHENMFWYRQDPGLGLRLIYFSYDVKMKEKGDIPEGYSVSREKKERFSLILESASTNQTSMYLCASSKQVSGQPQHFGDGTRLSIL.

V and J are TRBV2 and TRBJ2-5, with 12 bases identical to TRBD1. The CDR3 extends over 15 amino acids. The V segment lost 7 bases and the J segment 5 bases; nucleotides outside the gene matches: 8. Germline-derived CDR1 and CDR2 are SNHLY and FYNNEI. The CDR3 region is CASNTGTGGRETQYF. The DNA of the CDR3 is TGTGCCAGCAATACCGGGACAGGGGGCAGGGAGACCCAGTACTTC.

This chain joins TRBV5-6 and TRBJ1-1, with D perhaps TRBD1 (5 bases). Germline values: CDR1 SGHDT, CDR2 YYEEEE. There are 14 residues in the CDR3. V was trimmed by 6 bases and J by 2 bases, leaving 14 bases between them. The CDR3 DNA reads as TGTGCCAGCACCCTAGGGGCAGCCAACACTGAAGCTTTCTTT. It is translated as CASTLGAANTEAFF.

V is TRBV10-3 and J is TRBJ1-6, with D perhaps matching TRBD1 (5 bases). This CDR3 has 14 amino acids. V lost 6 bases, J lost 10 bases, and 16 bases lay in between. Germline V gene lookup returns CDR1 ENHRY and CDR2 SYGVKD. CDR3 sequence reads: CAISPGQGYSPLHF. DNA of the CDR3: TGTGCCATCAGCCCAGGGCAGGGATACTCACCCCTCCACTTT.

This clone was counted once. J is TRBJ2-2 and V is TRBV9, with D hard to call. This CDR3 has 15 amino acids. Germline CDR1 and CDR2: SGDLS and YYNGEE. Trimming stripped 0 bases from V and 1 base from J, with 7 bases between. The CDR3 region is CASSVARQNTGELFF. CDR3 coding DNA: TGTGCCAGCAGCGTAGCCCGACAGAACACCGGGGAGCTGTTTTTT.

J is TRBJ1-3 and V is TRBV7-8; D unclear. The germline gives CDR1 SGHVS, CDR2 FQNEAQ. Trimming took off 5 bases at V and 0 bases at J, with 14 bases between the two ends. This CDR3 has 16 amino acids. The CDR3 coding sequence is TGTGCCAGCAGCCCCCTACAGAACCCCTCTGGAAACACCATATATTTT. Translating it yields CASSPLQNPSGNTIYF.

This clone was found once. J is TRBJ1-2 and V is TRBV19; maybe TRBD1 (5 bases). Looked up from germline, CDR1 is LNHDA and CDR2 is SQIVND (reference sequence). V was shortened by 2 bases and J by 5 bases, with 9 bases between the two germline ends. CDR3 length equals 13 residues. The CDR3 here is CASSIPPGYGYTF. The DNA of the CDR3 is TGTGCCAGTAGTATACCCCCAGGGTATGGCTACACCTTC.

This clone has more than one count but fewer than ten. The gene calls are TRBV5-1 and TRBJ1-5; D unresolved. Germline V lookup: CDR1 SGHRS, CDR2 YFSETQ. The CDR3 loop spans 13 amino acids. Deletions cut 4 bases from V and 3 bases from J, with 8 bases between. The CDR3 DNA is TGCGCCAGCAGCCCGACACTCAATCAGCCCCAGCATTTT. As protein: CASSPTLNQPQHF. The full variable domain, its missing parts supplied by reference TRBV5-1 and TRBJ1-5, is KAGVTQTPRYLIKTRGQQVTLSCSPISGHRSVSWYQQTPGQGLQFLFEYFSETQRNKGNFPGRFSGRQFSNSRSEMNVSTLELGDSALYLCASSPTLNQPQHFGDGTRLSIL.